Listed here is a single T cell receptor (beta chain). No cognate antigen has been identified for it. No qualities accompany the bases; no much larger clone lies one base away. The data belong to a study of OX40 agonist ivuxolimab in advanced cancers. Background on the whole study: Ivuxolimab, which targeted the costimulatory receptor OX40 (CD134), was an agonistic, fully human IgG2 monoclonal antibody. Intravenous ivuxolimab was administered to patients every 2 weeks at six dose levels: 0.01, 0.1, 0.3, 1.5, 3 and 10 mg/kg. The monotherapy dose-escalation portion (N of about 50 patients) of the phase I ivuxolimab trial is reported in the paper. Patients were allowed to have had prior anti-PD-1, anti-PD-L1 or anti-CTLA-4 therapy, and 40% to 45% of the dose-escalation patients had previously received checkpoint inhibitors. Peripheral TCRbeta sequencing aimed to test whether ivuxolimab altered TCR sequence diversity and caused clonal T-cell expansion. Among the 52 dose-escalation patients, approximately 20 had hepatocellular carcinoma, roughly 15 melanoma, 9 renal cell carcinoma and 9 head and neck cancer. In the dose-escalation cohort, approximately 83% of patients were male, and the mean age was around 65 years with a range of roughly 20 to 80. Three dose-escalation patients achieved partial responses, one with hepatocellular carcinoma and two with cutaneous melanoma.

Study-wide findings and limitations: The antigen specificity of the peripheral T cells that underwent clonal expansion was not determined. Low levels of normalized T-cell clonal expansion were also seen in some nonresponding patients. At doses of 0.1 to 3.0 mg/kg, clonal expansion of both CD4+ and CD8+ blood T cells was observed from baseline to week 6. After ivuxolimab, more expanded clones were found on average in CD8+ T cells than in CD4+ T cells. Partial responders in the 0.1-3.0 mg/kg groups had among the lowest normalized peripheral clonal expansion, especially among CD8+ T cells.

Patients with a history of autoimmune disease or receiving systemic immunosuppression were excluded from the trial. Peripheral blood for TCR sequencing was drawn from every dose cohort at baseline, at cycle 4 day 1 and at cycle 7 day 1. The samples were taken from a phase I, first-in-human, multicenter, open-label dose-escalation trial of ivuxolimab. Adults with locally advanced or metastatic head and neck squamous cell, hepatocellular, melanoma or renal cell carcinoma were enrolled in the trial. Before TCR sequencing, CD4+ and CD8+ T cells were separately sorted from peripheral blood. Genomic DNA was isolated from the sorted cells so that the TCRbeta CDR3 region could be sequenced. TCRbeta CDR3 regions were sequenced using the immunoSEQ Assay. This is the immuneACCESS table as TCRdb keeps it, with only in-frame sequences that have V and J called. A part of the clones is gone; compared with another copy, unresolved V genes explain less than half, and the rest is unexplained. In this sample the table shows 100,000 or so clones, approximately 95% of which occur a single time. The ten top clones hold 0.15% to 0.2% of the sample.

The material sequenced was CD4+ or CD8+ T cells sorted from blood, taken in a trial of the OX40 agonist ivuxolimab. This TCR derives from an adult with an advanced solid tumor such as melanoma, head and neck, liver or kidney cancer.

The bases read TGTGCCAGCAGCGTCGGGACAGAGGACAATGAGCAGTTCTTC. Translated, this is CASSVGTEDNEQFF. The receptor chain draws on TRBV9 and TRBJ2-1, with TRBD1 matching 7 junction bases. V is trimmed back by 2 bases and J by 5 bases, and the junction contains 4 bases that no gene match accounts for. CDR1 and CDR2 (SGDLS, YYNGEE) derive from the germline V gene. The CDR3 runs 14 amino acids, cysteine and phenylalanine included. The entry retains the CDR3 DNA only, 42 bases that are in frame from base 1.